This TCR beta chain emerged from a study of Graves' ophthalmopathy and Graves' hyperthyroidism (dated by TCRdb to 2017 to 2018). Regarding the study in general: Peripheral blood was collected at initial diagnosis, prior to any treatment. In total, 135 blood samples were TCR-sequenced: approximately 42 ophthalmopathy, some 72 hyperthyroidism and around 17 hyperthyroidism-to-ophthalmopathy patients. The study used TCR beta repertoire signatures to distinguish Graves' ophthalmopathy from Graves' hyperthyroidism and to predict progression to ophthalmopathy. To explore V-J signatures distinguishing ophthalmopathy from hyperthyroidism, a discovery set of some 100 patients (about 44 ophthalmopathy, over 55 stable hyperthyroidism) was enrolled. Following sampling, methimazole starting at 30 mg daily was administered to hyperthyroidism patients, and high-dose intravenous methylprednisolone was administered to ophthalmopathy patients. For training and testing, the roughly 93 patients in the discovery cohort were randomly divided in a 7:3 ratio. An independent validation cohort comprised around 19 hyperthyroidism patients and roughly 15 patients who later progressed from hyperthyroidism to ophthalmopathy. In more than five hyperthyroidism patients, the T-cell repertoires found in thyroid tissue were compared with those found in blood.

Remarks on this clonotype: The target of this receptor is not known. Per-base qualities were not stored, and no clone one base away is much larger.

Overall study outcomes, separate from this receptor: In validation, the model predicted ophthalmopathy progression with about 71% sensitivity and approximately 72% specificity; some 13 predicted patients were CT-confirmed with GO in a median of around 6 months. Most expanded thyroid clonotypes with frequency above 0.001 were also detected in blood, suggesting blood repertoires may reflect the thyroid immune response. No statistical method was used to predetermine the sample size, and group allocation was not hidden from the investigators. The 13-signature model separated ophthalmopathy from stable hyperthyroidism with approximately 90% sensitivity and about 81% specificity in cross-validation, and 80%/75% in the test set.

For repertoire sequencing, the TCR beta CDR3 regions were amplified from RNA transcripts. A first-round RT-PCR used HTBI primers with the Qiagen OneStep RT-PCR kit, followed by a second-round multiplex PCR, size selection and purification. The libraries underwent paired-end sequencing with 100 bp reads on an Illumina HiSeq2000. As for how the authors treated the data: Reads were processed with SOAPnuke, discarding reads with adapters, uncalled bases, mean Phred below 15, or no exact constant-primer or identifier match. COPE v1.2.5 was used to merge the high-quality paired reads. Each unique nucleotide sequence was defined as a clonotype, and clonotypes were aligned to IMGT TRB V, D and J references with MiTCR v1.1. Only V-J combinations with frequency above 0.0001 were analysed, covering approximately 99% of repertoires. For each V-J combination, a TCR clonal expansion and chaos score was defined as the ratio of F50 clonal expansion to chaos observed in the TCRdist matrix. Features were reduced by Welch's t-statistics and random forest to around 14 V-J combinations, which fed a naive Bayes classifier. The similarity between thyroid and blood repertoires was quantified using the Morisita-Horn index. Using fastp at Q25 and MiXCR, TCRdb reprocessed the public reads and kept productive beta chains. Here each entry gathers all rows of one CDR3 protein and keeps the most common genes and DNA. For this entry, the V and J calls and clone size follow TCRdb and not the study's own pipeline. The table for this sample lists over 150,000 distinct CDR3 sequences; 37% of them were counted only once. The top ten clonotypes cover around 5.8% of the sample.

Ophthalmopathy patients had moderately to severely active disease, Clinical Activity Score of at least 3, NOSPECS grade of at least 4, and disease duration under 3 months. Patients with other autoimmune diseases, uncontrolled infections, pregnancy or lactation were excluded from the study. Clinical symptoms, serum thyroxine, TRAb, thyroid ultrasound and orbital computed tomography were used for diagnosis. Using Ficoll-Paque density gradient centrifugation, PBMCs were isolated from 9 to 10 ml of fresh peripheral blood. Trizol reagent was used to extract the total RNA, and its quality was then checked on an Agilent 2100 Bioanalyzer. Sequencing input: peripheral blood. The receptor was derived from a woman between 40 and 50 years old with Graves' ophthalmopathy. Donor details come from another sample of the same person, matched by shared clones.

The bases read TGTGCCAGCAGCTTAGATCGGGAGGGATGGGAAGAGACCCAGTACTTC. Its translation reads: CASSLDREGWEETQYF. The rearranged chain carries TRBV11-2 and TRBJ2-5; 8 bases in the junction line up with TRBD2. The CDR3 spans 16 residues, from the cysteine through the phenylalanine. Only the CDR3 portion is preserved as DNA: 48 bases, with reading frame beginning at the first base. V is cut back by 0 bases and J by 3 bases, with 6 bases in the junction unmatched. As encoded in the germline V gene, CDR1 is SGHAT while CDR2 is FQNNGV. The full variable domain, completed from the reference TRBV11-2 and TRBJ2-5 proteins outside the CDR3, reads EAGVAQSPRYKIIEKRQSVAFWCNPISGHATLYWYQQILGQGPKLLIQFQNNGVVDDSQLPKDRFSAERLKGVDSTLKIQPAKLEDSAVYLCASSLDREGWEETQYFGPGTRLLVL.